This entry lists 18 T cell receptor beta chains sequenced from one sample in a study of T cell changes during pregnancy in multiple sclerosis. This table comes from immunoSEQ multiplex PCR, and its TCRdb copy is limited to in-frame clones, with some not included. The table shows around 70,000 clones, with 90% to 95% occurring only once. Sequencing used peripheral blood, obtained in the second trimester of pregnancy. The receptors were sampled from a female donor in good health, enrolled as a control in a pregnancy study.

The rearrangement links TRBV5-1 to TRBJ2-3; the match to TRBD2 covers 9 bases. CDR1 and CDR2 (germline): SGHRS, YFSETQ. The trim removed 3 bases at V and 1 base at J, leaving 3 bases unmatched. The length of the CDR3 is 15 residues. The CDR3, as DNA: TGCGCCAGCAGCTCAATAGCGGGGGGCACAGATACGCAGTATTTT. This translates into CASSSIAGGTDTQYF.

The chain couples TRBV7-3 to TRBJ1-1; D unresolved. The CDR3 has 13 residues. V gave up 4 bases and J gave up 5 bases, with 11 bases separating them. Germline CDR1 is SGHTA and CDR2 is FQGTGA. The CDR3, as DNA: TGTGCCAGCAGCTCCAGACTTGGAACTGAAGCTTTCTTT. Protein sequence: CASSSRLGTEAFF.

The CDR3, as DNA: TGCAGCGGCGGAGTCAGGGGCGAGCAGTACTTC. Residues: CSGGVRGEQYF. The genes are TRBV29-1 and TRBJ2-7; maybe TRBD1 (6 bases). The length of the CDR3 is 11 residues. In germline, CDR1 is SQVTM, CDR2 ANQGSEA. V dropped 7 bases and J dropped 6 bases, with 13 bases sitting between them.

V usage is TRBV7-8 and J usage is TRBJ1-5; TRBD1 agrees at 8 bases. V lost 4 bases, J lost 2 bases, and 7 bases stayed unmatched. Germline V gene lookup returns CDR1 SGHVS and CDR2 FQNEAQ. CDR3 length: 16 amino acids. The CDR3 reads CASSWGQDGGNQPQHF. The DNA of the CDR3 is TGTGCCAGCAGCTGGGGACAGGATGGGGGCAATCAGCCCCAGCATTTT. The whole variable domain, remainder taken from reference TRBV7-8 and TRBJ1-5, is GAGVSQSPRYKVAKRGQDVALRCDPISGHVSLFWYQQALGQGPEFLTYFQNEAQLDKSGLPSDRFFAERPEGSVSTLKIQRTQQEDSAVYLCASSWGQDGGNQPQHFGDGTRLSIL.

The chain joins TRBV28 to TRBJ2-7; weak D call: TRBD1 (6 bases). The V gene's germline CDR1 is MDHEN and CDR2 SYDVKM. V gave up 3 bases and J gave up 5 bases, with 8 bases separating them. The CDR3 contains 12 residues. Here the CDR3 DNA reads TGTGCCAGCAGTTTCAAGGGGGACGAGCAGTACTTC. Its translation is CASSFKGDEQYF.

The CDR3 nucleotides are TGTGCCAGCTCACCAGCATCGGGGGTCTCGCTGAACACTGAAGCTTTCTTT. Translated: CASSPASGVSLNTEAFF. This rearrangement joins TRBV18 to TRBJ1-1; possible D gene TRBD1, 5 bases. V lost 2 bases, J lost 0 bases, and 16 bases lay in between. Per germline, CDR1 KGHSH and CDR2 LQKENI. This CDR3 is 17 amino acids long.

The chain is built from TRBV5-8 and TRBJ1-3, with no clear D. The CDR3 is made up of 14 amino acids. The germline CDR1 and CDR2 sequences are SGHTS and YDEGEE. Trimming left V 4 bases short and J 3 bases short, with 11 bases between. This chain's CDR3 is CASSIYPNGNTIYF. For the CDR3, the DNA is TGTGCCAGCAGCATCTACCCGAATGGAAACACCATATATTTT. Together with reference TRBV5-8 and TRBJ1-3, the CDR3 gives the full variable domain: EAGVTQSPTHLIKTRGQQATLRCSPISGHTSVYWYQQALGLGLQFLLWYDEGEERNRGNFPPRFSGRQFPNYSSELNVNALELEDSALYLCASSIYPNGNTIYFGEGSWLTVV.

The J gene is TRBJ2-7, the V gene TRBV5-4, with D perhaps TRBD2 (6 bases). V was shortened by 4 bases and J by 2 bases, with 10 bases between the two germline ends. CDR1 and CDR2 (germline): SGHNT, YYREEE (reference sequence). The length of the CDR3 is 13 residues. As DNA, the CDR3 is TGTGCCAGCAGCCAGGCGGGGACCTACGAGCAGTACTTC. It encodes CASSQAGTYEQYF.

The rearrangement uses TRBV7-2 and TRBJ2-1, with TRBD2 matching over 8 bases. This CDR3 is 17 amino acids long. The germline gives CDR1 SGHTA, CDR2 FQGNSA. The ends lost 5 bases at V and 4 bases at J; junction bases unmatched: 13. The CDR3 is CASSLEGTRGAYNEQFF. Written as DNA, the CDR3 is TGTGCCAGCAGCCTAGAGGGTACGCGGGGGGCTTACAATGAGCAGTTCTTC.

The chain carries TRBV4-2 and TRBJ2-1; possibly TRBD2 for D (6 bases). Trimming pared 0 bases from V and 2 bases from J, leaving 11 bases between. Looked up from germline, CDR1 is LGHNA and CDR2 is YNFKEQ. This CDR3 comprises 16 residues. CDR3 residues: CASSQDGGEAYNEQFF. CDR3 DNA sequence: TGTGCCAGCAGCCAAGACGGCGGGGAAGCCTACAATGAGCAGTTCTTC.

The chain joins TRBV5-4 to TRBJ1-6, with a possible D match to TRBD1 (6 bases). V was shortened by 2 bases and J by 7 bases, with 10 bases between the two germline ends. The length of the CDR3 is 14 residues. Germline loops: CDR1 SGHNT, CDR2 YYREEE (reference sequence). CDR3 DNA sequence: TGTGCCAGCAGCTTTTACAGGGCGAATTCACCCCTCCACTTT. Encoded protein: CASSFYRANSPLHF.

This sequence joins TRBV5-4 and TRBJ1-1; D perhaps matches TRBD1 (5 bases). Deletions cut 4 bases from V and 3 bases from J, with 13 bases between. CDR1 is SGHNT and CDR2 is YYREEE in the germline V gene (reference sequence). This CDR3 contains 14 residues. CDR3 bases: TGTGCCAGCAGCGGGAAATCGGGGGACACTGAAGCTTTCTTT. It translates to CASSGKSGDTEAFF.

V usage is TRBV7-8 and J usage is TRBJ1-2, with TRBD1 matching over 8 bases. After removal of 7 bases from V and 1 base from J, the junction contained 11 bases not matched to a gene. The CDR3 has 16 residues. CDR1 SGHVS and CDR2 FQNEAQ come from the germline V gene. CDR3 bases: TGTGCCAGCACCACAGGGGGTGCGTGGCTTAACTATGGCTACACCTTC. This sequence encodes CASTTGGAWLNYGYTF.

The chain has TRBV25-1 and TRBJ1-2; D is ambiguous. The CDR3 is 13 amino acids. The germline V and J ends were trimmed by 2 bases and 7 bases, with 11 bases remaining between them. Germline loops: CDR1 MGHDK, CDR2 SYGVNS. The CDR3 DNA sequence: TGTGCCAGCAGTGAAGCGGGGTTGCTTGGCTACACCTTC. It specifies CASSEAGLLGYTF.

V usage is TRBV11-1 and J usage is TRBJ1-2; 8 nucleotides agree with TRBD1. Unmatched junction bases numbered 11, after V lost 5 bases and J lost 9 bases. Germline CDR1 is SGHAT and CDR2 is FQDESV (reference sequence). The CDR3 spans 14 residues. The CDR3 loop reads CASSLSTGGASYTF. The CDR3 bases are TGTGCCAGCAGCCTCTCTACAGGGGGGGCAAGCTACACCTTC.

The CDR3 protein is CASVSRLATNEKLFF. CDR3 nucleotide sequence: TGTGCCAGCGTCTCTCGACTGGCAACTAATGAAAAACTGTTTTTT. The rearrangement uses TRBV5-6 and TRBJ1-4, with unresolved D. CDR3 length equals 15 residues. CDR1 and CDR2 (germline): SGHDT, YYEEEE. Trimming took off 7 bases at V and 0 bases at J, with 13 bases between the two ends.

The V gene is TRBV30, the J gene TRBJ1-2; no clear D. The CDR3 consists of 12 residues. The V gene's germline CDR1 is GTSNPN and CDR2 SVGIG (reference sequence). With 3 bases removed from V and 5 bases from J, the gap between germline ends came to 10 bases. DNA of the CDR3: TGTGCCTGGAGCTCCGGGGAGTATGGCTACACCTTC. Translation: CAWSSGEYGYTF.

This chain links TRBV7-2 with TRBJ1-3, with 8 positions matching TRBD1. The germline V gene encodes CDR1 SGHTA and CDR2 FQGNSA. Unmatched junction bases numbered 9, after V lost 2 bases and J lost 0 bases. The CDR3 is made up of 18 amino acids. CDR3 DNA: TGTGCCAGCAGCTTAAGGACAGGGCGGATCTCCTCTGGAAACACCATATATTTT. It codes for CASSLRTGRISSGNTIYF.